The entry that follows covers one T cell receptor beta chain sequence. No antigen is known for it. The sample is drawn from a study of blood T cells in healthy people across ages. The overall study: Template-switching capture recovered about one barcoded beta molecule per two T cells.

Each donor was a healthy Caucasian individual from Russia, aged about 6 to 95. The authors ran a second PCR of roughly 6 to 12 cycles using a sample-barcoded 5' primer and a J-beta primer mix. Carrying 12 random nucleotides, a template-switch adaptor labeled each individual cDNA molecule. One entry per CDR3 protein, called by TCRdb with MiXCR from the 5' RACE reads. The sample has some 1.5 million distinct CDR3 sequences, 35% to 45% seen once. General observations from the study: Observed TCR beta diversity showed a strong correlation with the percentage of naive T cells as measured by flow cytometry.

The receptor was isolated from a woman between 18 and 29 years old in good health. Sequenced: blood.

The CDR3 DNA follows: TGCAGTGCTGCCGACAGGGGCTCCTACAATGAGCAGTTCTTC. Amino acids: CSAADRGSYNEQFF. The J gene is TRBJ2-1, the V gene TRBV20-1; 8 nucleotides agree with TRBD1. Losses at the gene ends were 5 bases for V and 0 bases for J; bases not matched to a gene: 3. The CDR3 spans 14 residues. The germline gives CDR1 DFQATT, CDR2 SNEGSKA (reference sequence).